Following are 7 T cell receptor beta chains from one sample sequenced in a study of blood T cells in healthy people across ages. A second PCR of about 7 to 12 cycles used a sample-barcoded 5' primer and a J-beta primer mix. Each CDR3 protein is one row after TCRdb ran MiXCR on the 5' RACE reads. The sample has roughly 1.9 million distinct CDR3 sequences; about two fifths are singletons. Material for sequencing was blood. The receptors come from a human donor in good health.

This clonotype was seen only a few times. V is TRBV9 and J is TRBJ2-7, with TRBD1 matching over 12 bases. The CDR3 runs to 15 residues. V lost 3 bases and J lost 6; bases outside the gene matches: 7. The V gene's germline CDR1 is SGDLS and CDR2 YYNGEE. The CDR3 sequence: CASSEWPGQGAEQYF. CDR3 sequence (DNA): TGTGCCAGCAGCGAGTGGCCGGGACAGGGGGCCGAGCAGTACTTC.

CDR3 in amino acids: CASSLEDRRLLNYGYTF. The CDR3, as DNA: TGTGCCAGCAGCTTGGAGGACAGGCGCCTGCTTAACTATGGCTACACCTTC. The chain uses TRBV5-8 and TRBJ1-2; 7 nucleotides align to TRBD1. This CDR3 spans 17 amino acids. CDR1 and CDR2 (germline): SGHTS, YDEGEE. V lost 0 bases and J lost 1; bases outside the gene matches: 9. Using reference TRBV5-8 and TRBJ1-2 for the parts outside the CDR3, the full variable domain is EAGVTQSPTHLIKTRGQQATLRCSPISGHTSVYWYQQALGLGLQFLLWYDEGEERNRGNFPPRFSGRQFPNYSSELNVNALELEDSALYLCASSLEDRRLLNYGYTFGSGTRLTVV.

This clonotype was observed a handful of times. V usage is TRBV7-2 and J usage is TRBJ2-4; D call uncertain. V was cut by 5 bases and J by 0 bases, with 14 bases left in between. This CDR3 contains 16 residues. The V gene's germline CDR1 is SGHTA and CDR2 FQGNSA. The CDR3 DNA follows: TGTGCCAGCAGCGCGGACGGCTCACTAGCCAAAAACATTCAGTACTTC. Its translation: CASSADGSLAKNIQYF.

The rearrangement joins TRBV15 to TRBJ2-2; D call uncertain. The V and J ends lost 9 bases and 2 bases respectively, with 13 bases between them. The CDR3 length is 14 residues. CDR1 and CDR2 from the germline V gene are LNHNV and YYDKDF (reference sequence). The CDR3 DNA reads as TGTGCCACTCGTCTAGACCTAAACACCGGGGAGCTGTTTTTT. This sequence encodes CATRLDLNTGELFF.

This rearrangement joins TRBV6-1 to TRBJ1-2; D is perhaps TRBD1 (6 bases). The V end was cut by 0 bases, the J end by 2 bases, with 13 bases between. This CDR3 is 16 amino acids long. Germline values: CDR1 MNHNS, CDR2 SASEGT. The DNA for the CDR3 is TGTGCCAGCAGTGAAGCGCTGGGGGCGATCAACTATGGCTACACCTTC. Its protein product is CASSEALGAINYGYTF.

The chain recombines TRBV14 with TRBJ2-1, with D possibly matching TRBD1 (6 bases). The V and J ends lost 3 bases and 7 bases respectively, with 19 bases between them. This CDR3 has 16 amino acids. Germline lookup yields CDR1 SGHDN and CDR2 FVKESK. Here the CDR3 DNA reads TGTGCCAGCAGCCACAGGGGTTTATCGCGATGGAATGAGCAGTTCTTC. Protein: CASSHRGLSRWNEQFF.

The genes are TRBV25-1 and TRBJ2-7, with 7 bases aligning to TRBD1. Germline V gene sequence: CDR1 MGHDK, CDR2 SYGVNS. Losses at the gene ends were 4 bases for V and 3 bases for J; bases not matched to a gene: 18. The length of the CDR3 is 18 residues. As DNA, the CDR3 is TGTGCCAGCAGTGGGCCCCGACAGGGCAAGGGACCTGGCTACGAGCAGTACTTC. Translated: CASSGPRQGKGPGYEQYF.